This TCR beta chain is from a study of T cell responses to AZD1222 COVID-19 vaccine. Study in general: Both about-4-week and about-12-week second-dose recipients were combined.

Turning to this clone: Its antigen is unidentified.

Repertoires were generated with immunoSEQ multiplex PCR, while TCRdb's copy carries only in-frame clones and drops some. The sample carries about 120,000 clones, around 92% recorded once. The V and J ends lost 6 bases and 8 bases, in that order; junction bases with no gene match: 4. CDR1 LNHDA and CDR2 SQIVND come from the germline V gene (reference sequence). The CDR3 is 12 residues long. Study conclusions and caveats: The reported proportion of spike-specific TCRs targeting unmutated variant regions was nearly half. Donors skewed white British and female; clonal diversity was possibly underestimated. With dominance at 160-218 and 743-854, vaccine-associated CD4 TCRs spanned spike.

The rearrangement uses TRBV19 and TRBJ2-1; 7 bases fit TRBD2. The sample was peripheral blood, taken on day 0 of AZD1222 vaccination. This sequence was found in an adult in good health. CDR3 in DNA: TGTGCCAGTAGCCGACGGGAGGATGAGCAGTTCTTC. Translation gives CASSRREDEQFF.